Below, one TCR beta chain is given with its context. The sample originates from a study of T cells in Graves' hyperthyroidism and ophthalmopathy. CDR3 length: 14 residues. CDR1 is DFQATT, CDR2 SNEGSKA, per germline (reference sequence). Unmatched junction bases numbered 2, after V lost 5 bases and J lost 1 base. It was RNA transcripts that yielded the amplified TCR beta CDR3 regions. RT-PCR in the first round (using the HTBI primer set) targeted the TCR CDR3. Using its own MiXCR run on the multiplex PCR reads, TCRdb lists one record per CDR3 protein. The sample consists of 500,000 or so distinct CDR3 sequences, roughly 17% of them appearing once.

Input material: blood. This chain joins TRBV20-1 and TRBJ2-2; TRBD1 agrees at 9 bases. The clonotype originates from a woman under 30 with Graves' ophthalmopathy. The CDR3 DNA reads as TGCAGTGCTGGGGGACAGGGGAACACCGGGGAGCTGTTTTTT. Its translation is CSAGGQGNTGELFF.